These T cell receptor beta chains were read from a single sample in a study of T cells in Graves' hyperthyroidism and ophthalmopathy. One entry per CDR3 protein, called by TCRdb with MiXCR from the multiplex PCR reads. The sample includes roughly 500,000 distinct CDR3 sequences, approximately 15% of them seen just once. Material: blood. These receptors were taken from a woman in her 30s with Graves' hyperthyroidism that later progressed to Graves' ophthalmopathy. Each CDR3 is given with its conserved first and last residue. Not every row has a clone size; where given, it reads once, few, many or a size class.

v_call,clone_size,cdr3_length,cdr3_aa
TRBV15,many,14,CATSRVDSSYEQYF
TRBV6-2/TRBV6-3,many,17,CASSYSPLKTAFTEAFF
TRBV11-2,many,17,CASRRITTGTGFYEQYF
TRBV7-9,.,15,CASSSERISYNEQFF
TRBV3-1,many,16,CASSQASGRLTHEQYF
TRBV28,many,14,CASSFLGREYEQYF
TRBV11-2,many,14,CASRTGPKYNEQFF
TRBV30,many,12,CAWSRGYDEQYF
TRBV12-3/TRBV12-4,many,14,CASRTQGRFTEAFF
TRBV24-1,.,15,CATSGRGSLSNEQFF
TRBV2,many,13,CASSEGTYGGYTF
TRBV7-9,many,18,CASSRPTSGSYSTDTQYF
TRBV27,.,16,CASSSYSGRGPDTQYF
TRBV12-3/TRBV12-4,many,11,CASSLGGGAFF
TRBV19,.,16,CASSTPQGTGPGELFF
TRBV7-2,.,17,CASSITPGQWSNQPQHF
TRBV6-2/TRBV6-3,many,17,CASSYFPELAGPYEQYF
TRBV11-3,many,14,CASSSWTGDSPLHF